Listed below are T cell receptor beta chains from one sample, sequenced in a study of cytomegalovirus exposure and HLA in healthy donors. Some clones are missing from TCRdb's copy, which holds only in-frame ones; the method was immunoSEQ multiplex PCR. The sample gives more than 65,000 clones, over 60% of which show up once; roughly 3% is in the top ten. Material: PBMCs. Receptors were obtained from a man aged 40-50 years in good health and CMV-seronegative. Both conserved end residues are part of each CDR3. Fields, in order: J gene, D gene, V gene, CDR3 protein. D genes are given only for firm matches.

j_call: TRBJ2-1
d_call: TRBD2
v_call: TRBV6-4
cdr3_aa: CATGGGGSSYNEQFF

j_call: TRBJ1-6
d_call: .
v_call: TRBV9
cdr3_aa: CASSPTGTFASPLHF

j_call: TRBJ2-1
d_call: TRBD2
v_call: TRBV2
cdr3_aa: CASSVEGTSGNYNEQFF

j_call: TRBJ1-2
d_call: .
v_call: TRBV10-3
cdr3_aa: CAISDRGGYGYTF

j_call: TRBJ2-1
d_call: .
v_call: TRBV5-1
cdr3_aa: CASSPRTASYNEQFF

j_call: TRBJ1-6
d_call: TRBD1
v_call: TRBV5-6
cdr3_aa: CASSFYQGASPLHF

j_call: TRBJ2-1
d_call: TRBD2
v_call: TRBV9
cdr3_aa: CASSVGGGALNEQFF

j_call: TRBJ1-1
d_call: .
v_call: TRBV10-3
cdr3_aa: CAISESLIMRRERSTEAFF

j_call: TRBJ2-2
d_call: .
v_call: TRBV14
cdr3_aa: CASSQVRGGAGELFF

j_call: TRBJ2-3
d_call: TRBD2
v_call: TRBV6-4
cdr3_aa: CASSPLAGGTDTQYF

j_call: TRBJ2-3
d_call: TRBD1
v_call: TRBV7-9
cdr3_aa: CSSSYSPDRPLATQYF

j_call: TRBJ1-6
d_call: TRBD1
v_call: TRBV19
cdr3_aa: CASRDSGQGISPLHF

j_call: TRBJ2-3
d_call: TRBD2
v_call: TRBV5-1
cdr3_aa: CASSLYGGGNTQYF

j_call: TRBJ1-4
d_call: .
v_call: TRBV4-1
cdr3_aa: CASSQVLLPNEKLFF

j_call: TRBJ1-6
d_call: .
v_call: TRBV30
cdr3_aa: CAWSVLTKPLHF

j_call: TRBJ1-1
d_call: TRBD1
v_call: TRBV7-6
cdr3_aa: CASSYRGRTEAFF

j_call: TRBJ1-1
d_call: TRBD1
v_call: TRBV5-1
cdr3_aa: CASSATGALNTEAFF

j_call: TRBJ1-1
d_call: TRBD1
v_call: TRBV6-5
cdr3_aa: CASSDRGGTEAFF

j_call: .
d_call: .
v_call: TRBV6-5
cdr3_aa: CASSYSGSYEQYF

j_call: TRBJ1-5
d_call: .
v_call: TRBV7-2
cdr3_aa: CASSPDGGGQPQHF